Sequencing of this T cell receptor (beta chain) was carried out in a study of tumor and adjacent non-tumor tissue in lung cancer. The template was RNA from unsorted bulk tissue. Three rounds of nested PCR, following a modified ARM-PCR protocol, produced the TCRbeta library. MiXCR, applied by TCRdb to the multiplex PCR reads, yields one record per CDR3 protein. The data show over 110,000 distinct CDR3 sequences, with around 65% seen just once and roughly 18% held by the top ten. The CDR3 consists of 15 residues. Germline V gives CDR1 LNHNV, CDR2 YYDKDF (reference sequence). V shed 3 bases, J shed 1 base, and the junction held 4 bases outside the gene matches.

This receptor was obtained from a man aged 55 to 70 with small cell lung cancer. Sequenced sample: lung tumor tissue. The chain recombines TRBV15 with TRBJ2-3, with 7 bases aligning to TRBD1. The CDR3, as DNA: TGTGCCACCAGCAGTGGACAGGATCGCACAGATACGCAGTATTTT. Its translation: CATSSGQDRTDTQYF.